This passage covers 2 T cell receptor beta chains from one sample sequenced in a study of blood T cell repertoires in COVID-19. Clones were read by immunoSEQ multiplex PCR, and TCRdb kept only the in-frame ones, dropping some. The table records 65,000 to 90,000 clones, 60% to 80% of them present only once. Sequenced sample: peripheral blood. These receptor sequences come from a man aged 70 or older with COVID-19, enrolled during active disease.

The J gene is TRBJ2-6, the V gene TRBV6-2 or TRBV6-3; D call uncertain. The germline CDR1 and CDR2 sequences are MNHEY and SVGEGT. The CDR3 contains 14 residues. Trimming took off 4 bases at V and 1 base at J, with 5 bases between the two ends. CDR3 nucleotide sequence: TGTGCCAGCAGTTTCGTATCTGGGGCCAACGTCCTGACTTTC. Translation: CASSFVSGANVLTF.

This rearrangement joins TRBV7-2 to TRBJ2-3; 8 positions agree with TRBD2. In germline, CDR1 is SGHTA, CDR2 FQGNSA. Losses at the gene ends were 0 bases for V and 4 bases for J; bases not matched to a gene: 6. There are 16 residues in the CDR3. The chain's CDR3 is CASSLAQGTRSDTQYF. The DNA of the CDR3 is TGTGCCAGCAGCTTAGCGCAGGGGACTAGATCAGATACGCAGTATTTT.